The clone carrying this TCR beta chain was seen more than once but under ten times. The target antigen is unknown. CDR1 and CDR2 from the germline V gene are MDHEN and SYDVKM. V was clipped by 2 bases and J by 2 bases; unmatched bases: 5. This CDR3 region has 15 residues. Sequencing used immunoSEQ multiplex PCR; TCRdb keeps in-frame clones, though not all of them. The sample holds over 150,000 clones, 70% to 90% seen once. The data were obtained in a study of T cell responses to AZD1222 COVID-19 vaccine. Background on the study: Pooled in the analysis were second doses at about 4 or about 12 weeks.

Findings and limits, study-wide: Clonal diversity was possibly underestimated; the donors were predominantly white British and more often female. Increased Spike-specific TCR breadth and depth were observed after two AZD1222 doses.

Sequenced material: peripheral blood, taken on day 0 of AZD1222 vaccination. The rearrangement joins TRBV28 to TRBJ2-7; TRBD2 matches 8 bases. This receptor was taken from an adult in good health. CDR3 DNA: TGTGCCAGCAGTTTAGAGGCGGGAGGAGCCTACGAGCAGTACTTC. This sequence encodes CASSLEAGGAYEQYF. The entire variable domain, with the rest obtained from reference TRBV28 and TRBJ2-7, is as follows: DVKVTQSSRYLVKRTGEKVFLECVQDMDHENMFWYRQDPGLGLRLIYFSYDVKMKEKGDIPEGYSVSREKKERFSLILESASTNQTSMYLCASSLEAGGAYEQYFGPGTRLTVT.